The source of this T cell receptor (beta chain) is a study of identical twins. Germline CDR1 is ENHRY and CDR2 is SYGVKD. The CDR3 runs to 15 residues. V was pared by 0 bases and J by 0 bases, with 8 bases between. TCRdb reanalysed the 5' RACE reads using MiXCR and keeps one entry per CDR3 protein. The profile covers 500,000 to 700,000 distinct CDR3 sequences, with under 8.5% appearing a single time and about 1.5% taken by the ten largest. The sample was also reused in another study, on yellow fever vaccine responses in identical twins.

This chain links TRBV10-3 with TRBJ1-1, with unresolved D. The receptor comes from a woman aged 18-30 years in good health. Material for sequencing was PBMCs. CDR3 amino acids: CAISESLILNTEAFF. The CDR3 DNA reads as TGTGCCATCAGTGAGTCCCTGATATTGAACACTGAAGCTTTCTTT.